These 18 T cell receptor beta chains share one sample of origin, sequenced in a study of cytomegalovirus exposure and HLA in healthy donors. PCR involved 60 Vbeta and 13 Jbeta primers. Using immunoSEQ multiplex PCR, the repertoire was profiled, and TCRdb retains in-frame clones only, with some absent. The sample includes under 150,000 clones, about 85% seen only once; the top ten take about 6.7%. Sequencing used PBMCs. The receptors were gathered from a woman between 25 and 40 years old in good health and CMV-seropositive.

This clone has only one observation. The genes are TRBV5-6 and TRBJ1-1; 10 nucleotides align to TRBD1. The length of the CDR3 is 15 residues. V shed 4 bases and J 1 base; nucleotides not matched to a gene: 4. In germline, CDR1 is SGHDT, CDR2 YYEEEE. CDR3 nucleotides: TGTGCCAGCAGCCCCTGGACAGGGGGGAACACTGAAGCTTTCTTT. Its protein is CASSPWTGGNTEAFF.

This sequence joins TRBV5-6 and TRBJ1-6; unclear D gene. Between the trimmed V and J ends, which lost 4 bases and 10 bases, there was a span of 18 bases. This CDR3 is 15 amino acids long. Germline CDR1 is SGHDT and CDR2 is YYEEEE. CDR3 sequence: CASSRNYGSNSPLHF. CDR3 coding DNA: TGTGCCAGCAGCCGCAACTACGGGTCAAACTCACCCCTCCACTTT.

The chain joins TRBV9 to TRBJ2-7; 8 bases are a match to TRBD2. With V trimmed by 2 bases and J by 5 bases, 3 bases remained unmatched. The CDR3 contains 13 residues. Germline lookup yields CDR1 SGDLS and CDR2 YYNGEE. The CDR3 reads CASSVVGGDEQYF. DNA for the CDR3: TGTGCCAGCAGCGTCGTCGGGGGGGACGAGCAGTACTTC.

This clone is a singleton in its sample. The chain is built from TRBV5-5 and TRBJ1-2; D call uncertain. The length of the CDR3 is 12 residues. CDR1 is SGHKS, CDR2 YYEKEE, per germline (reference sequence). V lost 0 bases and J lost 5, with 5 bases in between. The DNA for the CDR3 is TGTGCCAGCAGCTTGGGGGCTTATGGCTACACCTTC. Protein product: CASSLGAYGYTF.

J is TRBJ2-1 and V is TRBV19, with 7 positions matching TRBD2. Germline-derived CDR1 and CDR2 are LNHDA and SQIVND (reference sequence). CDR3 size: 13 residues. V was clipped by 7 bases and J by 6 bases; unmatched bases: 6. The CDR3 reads CASNGGGSNEQFF. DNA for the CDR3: TGTGCCAGTAATGGGGGGGGGAGCAATGAGCAGTTCTTC.

The DNA for the CDR3 is TGTGCCAGCACGCGGGAGTACCAAGAGACCCAGTACTTC. It encodes CASTREYQETQYF. V and J are TRBV2 and TRBJ2-5; 7 bases match TRBD2. V shed 7 bases and J 0 bases; nucleotides not matched to a gene: 2. The V gene's germline CDR1 is SNHLY and CDR2 FYNNEI. CDR3 length: 13 amino acids. Full variable domain (missing parts from reference TRBV2 and TRBJ2-5): EPEVTQTPSHQVTQMGQEVILRCVPISNHLYFYWYRQILGQKVEFLVSFYNNEISEKSEIFDDQFSVERPDGSNFTLKIRSTKLEDSAMYFCASTREYQETQYFGPGTRLLVL.

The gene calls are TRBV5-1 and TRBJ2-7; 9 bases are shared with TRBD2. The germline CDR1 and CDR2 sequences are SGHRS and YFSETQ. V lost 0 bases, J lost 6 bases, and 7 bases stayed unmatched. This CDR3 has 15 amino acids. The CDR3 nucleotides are TGCGCCAGCAGCTTGGTGGTAGCGGGGGCCTCCGAGCAGTACTTC. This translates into CASSLVVAGASEQYF.

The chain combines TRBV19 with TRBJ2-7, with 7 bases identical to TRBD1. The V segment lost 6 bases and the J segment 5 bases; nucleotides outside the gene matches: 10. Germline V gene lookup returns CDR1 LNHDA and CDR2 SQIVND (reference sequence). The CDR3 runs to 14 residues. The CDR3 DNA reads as TGTGCCAGTAGGCCGGCGGGCAGGGGGAACGAGCAGTACTTC. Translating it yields CASRPAGRGNEQYF.

CDR3 coding DNA: TGTGCCAGCAGCTGGGGGGGGACAGGCAATTCACCCCTCCACTTT. Translation: CASSWGGTGNSPLHF. V and J are TRBV7-8 and TRBJ1-6, with 8 bases that match TRBD1. V lost 4 bases and J lost 7; bases outside the gene matches: 6. Germline V lookup: CDR1 SGHVS, CDR2 FQNEAQ. This CDR3 spans 15 amino acids.

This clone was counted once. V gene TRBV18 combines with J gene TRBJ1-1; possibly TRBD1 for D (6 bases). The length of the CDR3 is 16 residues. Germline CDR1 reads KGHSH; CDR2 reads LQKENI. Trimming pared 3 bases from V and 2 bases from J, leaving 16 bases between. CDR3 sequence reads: CASSPRTGQKNTEAFF. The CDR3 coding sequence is TGTGCCAGCTCACCCCGTACCGGACAGAAAAACACTGAAGCTTTCTTT.

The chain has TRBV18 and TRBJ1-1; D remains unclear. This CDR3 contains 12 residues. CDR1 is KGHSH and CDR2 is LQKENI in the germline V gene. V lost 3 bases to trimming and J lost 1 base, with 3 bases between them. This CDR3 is CASSPRNTEAFF. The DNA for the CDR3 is TGTGCCAGCTCACCCCGGAACACTGAAGCTTTCTTT.

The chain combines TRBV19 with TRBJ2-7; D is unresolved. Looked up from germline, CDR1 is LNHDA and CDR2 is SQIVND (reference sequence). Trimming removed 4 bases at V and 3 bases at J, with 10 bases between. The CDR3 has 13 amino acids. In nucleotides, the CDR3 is TGTGCCAGTAGTAGTAAGGCTAGCTACGAGCAGTACTTC. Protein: CASSSKASYEQYF.

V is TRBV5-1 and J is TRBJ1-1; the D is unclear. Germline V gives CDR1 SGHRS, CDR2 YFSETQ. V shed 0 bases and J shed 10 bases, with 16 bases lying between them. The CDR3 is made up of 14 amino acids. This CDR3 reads CASSLDRNLGGAFF. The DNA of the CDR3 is TGCGCCAGCAGCTTGGACAGAAATCTGGGAGGAGCTTTCTTT.

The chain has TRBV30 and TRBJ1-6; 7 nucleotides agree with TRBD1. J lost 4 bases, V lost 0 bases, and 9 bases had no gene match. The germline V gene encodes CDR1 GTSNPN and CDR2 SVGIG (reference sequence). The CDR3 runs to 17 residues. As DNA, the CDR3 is TGTGCCTGGAGTGTTCTAGACAGGGCCTCTTATAATTCACCCCTCCACTTT. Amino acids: CAWSVLDRASYNSPLHF.

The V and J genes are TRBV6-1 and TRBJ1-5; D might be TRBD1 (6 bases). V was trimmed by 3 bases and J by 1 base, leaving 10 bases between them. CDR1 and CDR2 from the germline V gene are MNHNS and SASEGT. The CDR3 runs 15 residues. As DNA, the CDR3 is TGTGCCAGCAGTGATGGGACACCGAGCAATCAGCCCCAGCATTTT. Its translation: CASSDGTPSNQPQHF.

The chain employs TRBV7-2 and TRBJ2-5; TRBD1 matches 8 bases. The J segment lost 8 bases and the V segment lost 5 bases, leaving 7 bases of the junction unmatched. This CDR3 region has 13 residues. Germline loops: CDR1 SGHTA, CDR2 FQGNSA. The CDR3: CASSPGGLGTQYF. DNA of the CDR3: TGTGCCAGCAGCCCAGGGGGCCTGGGAACCCAGTACTTC.

The CDR3 sequence: CASRGGVIEKLFF. CDR3 in DNA: TGTGCCAGCAGGGGGGGGGTGATAGAAAAACTGTTTTTT. The chain employs TRBV6-1 and TRBJ1-4; D is possibly TRBD1 (5 bases). V was pared by 6 bases and J by 8 bases, with 13 bases between. CDR1 is MNHNS and CDR2 is SASEGT in the germline V gene. The CDR3 runs 13 residues.

CDR3 sequence: CASSPTGGGLEKLFF. DNA of the CDR3: TGTGCCAGCAGCCCGACAGGGGGCGGGCTTGAAAAACTGTTTTTT. The chain employs TRBV6-5 and TRBJ1-4, with 10 positions matching TRBD1. CDR1 is MNHEY, CDR2 SVGAGI, per germline. The CDR3 length is 15 residues. V was pared by 6 bases and J by 7 bases, with 8 bases of the junction left unmatched.